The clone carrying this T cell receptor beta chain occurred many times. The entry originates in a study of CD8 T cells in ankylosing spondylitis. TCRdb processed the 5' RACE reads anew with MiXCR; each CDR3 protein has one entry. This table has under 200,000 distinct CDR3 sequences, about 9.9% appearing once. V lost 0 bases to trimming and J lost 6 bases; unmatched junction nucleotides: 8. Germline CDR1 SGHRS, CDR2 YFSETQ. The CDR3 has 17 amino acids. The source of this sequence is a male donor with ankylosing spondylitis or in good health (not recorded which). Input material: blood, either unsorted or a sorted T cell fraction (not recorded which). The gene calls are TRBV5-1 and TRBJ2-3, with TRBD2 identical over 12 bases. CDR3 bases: TGCGCCAGCAGCTTGGAATTAACTAGCGGGAGGCCCGATACGCAGTATTTT. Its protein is CASSLELTSGRPDTQYF.